Following are 14 T cell receptor beta chains from one sample sequenced in a study of shared clonotypes between healthy human individuals. Profiled with immunoSEQ multiplex PCR; TCRdb holds only in-frame clones, not every one. The profile shows about 490,000 clones, over 70% of them singletons. Source material: PBMCs. The receptors come from a woman aged 40 to 50 in good health. Some clones in this sample may be carry-over from other donors' samples.

V gene TRBV18 combines with J gene TRBJ2-7; D is perhaps TRBD2 (7 bases). The CDR3 sequence is 14 residues long. Trimming cost V 2 bases and J 6 bases, with 14 bases left between them. Germline loops: CDR1 KGHSH, CDR2 LQKENI. CDR3 DNA: TGTGCCAGCTCACCAGCCGGGGGGCGGGCCGAGCAGTACTTC. Residues: CASSPAGGRAEQYF. The full variable domain, rest sourced from reference TRBV18 and TRBJ2-7, is NAGVMQNPRHLVRRRGQEARLRCSPMKGHSHVYWYRQLPEEGLKFMVYLQKENIIDESGMPKERFSAEFPKEGPSILRIQQVVRGDSAAYFCASSPAGGRAEQYFGPGTRLTVT.

The chain uses TRBV30 and TRBJ1-5; D remains ambiguous. Trimming left V 2 bases short and J 0 bases short, with 5 bases between. CDR1 and CDR2 (germline): GTSNPN, SVGIG (reference sequence). This CDR3 is built from 13 residues. This CDR3 is CAWSPLSNQPQHF. The CDR3 DNA reads as TGTGCCTGGAGTCCACTTAGCAATCAGCCCCAGCATTTT.

Remarks on this clone: A far larger clone is just one base off, so this is likely a read error. The gene calls are TRBV4-3 and TRBJ1-2, with D unclear. The CDR3 extends over 16 amino acids. Germline values: CDR1 LGHNA, CDR2 YSLEER. Trimming removed 1 base from V and 0 bases from J, with 12 bases in between. The CDR3 here is CASSQGLAETNYGYTF. DNA for the CDR3: TGCGCCAGCAGCCAAGGTCTAGCAGAGACTAACTATGGCTACACCTTC.

The chain is built from TRBV27 and TRBJ1-2; D gene uncertain. V was trimmed by 2 bases and J by 8 bases, leaving 15 bases between them. Germline CDR1 is MNHEY and CDR2 is SMNVEV (reference sequence). The CDR3 spans 14 residues. The CDR3 DNA reads as TGTGCCAGCAGTTTAGTGCCATTAAGCCGGGGCTACACCTTC. Translating gives CASSLVPLSRGYTF.

V and J are TRBV19 and TRBJ2-6; possibly TRBD1 for D (5 bases). The V gene's germline CDR1 is LNHDA and CDR2 SQIVND (reference sequence). The CDR3 has 18 amino acids. Trimming removed 6 bases from V and 0 bases from J, with 18 bases in between. In nucleotides, the CDR3 is TGTGCCAGTAGGGCAGGGTATCCCCTAAGCTCTGGGGCCAACGTCCTGACTTTC. Translated, it gives CASRAGYPLSSGANVLTF.

A remark on this clone: A far larger clone lies a single base away; this is likely a read error. Other nucleotide sequences from this sample produce the same CDR3. The rearrangement links TRBV29-1 to TRBJ1-1; 9 bases fit TRBD1. The CDR3 covers 15 residues. The trim removed 5 bases at V and 4 bases at J, leaving 11 bases unmatched. Germline assignment: CDR1 SQVTM and CDR2 ANQGSEA. CDR3 DNA: TGCAGCGTTTCCCCCGTGGGACAGGGTGCCACTGAAGCTTTCTTT. This encodes CSVSPVGQGATEAFF. The whole variable domain, remainder taken from reference TRBV29-1 and TRBJ1-1, is SAVISQKPSRDICQRGTSLTIQCQVDSQVTMMFWYRQQPGQSLTLIATANQGSEATYESGFVIDKFPISRPNLTFSTLTVSNMSPEDSSIYLCSVSPVGQGATEAFFGQGTRLTVV.

V is TRBV30 and J is TRBJ1-3, with D possibly matching TRBD1 (6 bases). The V and J ends lost 5 bases and 5 bases respectively, with 19 bases between them. Germline assignment: CDR1 GTSNPN and CDR2 SVGIG (reference sequence). The CDR3 is 15 amino acids. The CDR3 region has the DNA TGTGCCTGGGGGGCCGGGGTACAGGGAAGAAACACCATATATTTT. Its translation is CAWGAGVQGRNTIYF.

The genes are TRBV2 and TRBJ2-7, with 11 bases that match TRBD2. The V segment lost 6 bases and the J segment 1 base; nucleotides outside the gene matches: 5. The CDR3 totals 15 residues. CDR1 and CDR2 (germline): SNHLY, FYNNEI. CDR3 sequence reads: CASSIGTSGSYEQYF. Here the CDR3 DNA reads TGTGCCAGCAGCATAGGGACTAGCGGATCCTACGAGCAGTACTTC.

J is TRBJ2-7 and V is TRBV6-6; the D is unclear. CDR3 length equals 14 residues. Germline CDR1 is MNHNY and CDR2 is SVGAGI (reference sequence). V lost 5 bases, J lost 1 base, and 12 bases lay in between. This chain's CDR3 is CASSPPDTSYEQYF. The CDR3 coding sequence is TGTGCCAGCAGTCCACCAGATACTTCCTACGAGCAGTACTTC.

Of note for this clone: One junction end disagrees with the germline gene, perhaps due to a read error. Additional DNA sequences in this sample encode the identical CDR3. The CDR3: CASSDSAYGYTF. The DNA of the CDR3 is TGTGCCAGCAGTGACTCCGCTTATGGCTACACCTTC. The V and J genes are TRBV6-5 and TRBJ1-2; D gene uncertain. CDR3 size: 12 residues. CDR1 and CDR2 from the germline V gene are MNHEY and SVGAGI.

The chain recombines TRBV19 with TRBJ1-1, with 8 positions matching TRBD1. The J segment lost 1 base and the V segment lost 6 bases, leaving 7 bases of the junction unmatched. CDR3 size: 15 residues. Germline lookup yields CDR1 LNHDA and CDR2 SQIVND (reference sequence). This CDR3 reads CASSLSGQANTEAFF. The CDR3 nucleotides are TGTGCCAGTAGCCTTTCGGGACAGGCGAACACTGAAGCTTTCTTT.

As to this clone: A far larger clone is only one base removed, so a read error is likely. This chain uses TRBV7-3 with TRBJ2-5, with no clear D. Germline V gene sequence: CDR1 SGHTA, CDR2 FQGTGA. CDR3 length: 13 amino acids. The CDR3 DNA sequence: TGTGCCAGCGGCTTAAGCCGGCAAGAGACCCAGTACTTC. This gives the protein CASGLSRQETQYF.

The J gene is TRBJ1-2, the V gene TRBV18; D is undetermined. The CDR3 spans 17 residues. Trimming stripped 1 base from V and 1 base from J, with 16 bases between. Germline CDR1 reads KGHSH; CDR2 reads LQKENI. The CDR3 region is CASSPQSTQTNNYGYTF. CDR3 in DNA: TGTGCCAGCTCACCACAATCGACCCAGACCAATAACTATGGCTACACCTTC. Filled out from reference TRBV18 and TRBJ1-2, the complete variable domain reads NAGVMQNPRHLVRRRGQEARLRCSPMKGHSHVYWYRQLPEEGLKFMVYLQKENIIDESGMPKERFSAEFPKEGPSILRIQQVVRGDSAAYFCASSPQSTQTNNYGYTFGSGTRLTVV.

As for this clone: This likely came from a read error, as a far larger clone is one base away. The chain has TRBV28 and TRBJ1-5; unclear D gene. The length of the CDR3 is 13 residues. The germline V gene encodes CDR1 MDHEN and CDR2 SYDVKM. The CDR3 DNA sequence: TGTGCCAGCAGTCTAGATAGCAATAAGCCCCAGCATTTT. The encoded protein is CASSLDSNKPQHF.